This TCR beta chain was identified in a study of T-cell memory formation after mild COVID-19. The study's findings and limits: The pre-infection memory compartment contained some responding clones, suggesting cross-reactive memory joined.

V was shortened by 4 bases and J by 1 base, with 9 bases between the two germline ends. The CDR3 totals 14 residues. Germline CDR1 reads MDHEN; CDR2 reads SYDVKM. Each CDR3 protein is one row after TCRdb ran MiXCR on the 5' RACE reads. The table has approximately 290,000 distinct CDR3 sequences, 15% seen once. In its sample, this clonotype was seen a few times. Its antigen is currently unknown. This TCR came from a man younger than 30 who had mild COVID-19 (a few samples of this study predate the infection). Cell type and time point are not known. V and J are TRBV28 and TRBJ2-3, with D uncertain. The sequenced material came from PBMCs or a T cell subset sorted from them (not recorded which). CDR3 region: CASSYPVRTDTQYF. The CDR3 nucleotides read TGTGCCAGCAGTTATCCCGTACGCACAGATACGCAGTATTTT.